Shown below are 8 T cell receptor beta chains from a single sample sequenced in a study of blood T cell repertoires in COVID-19. Produced via immunoSEQ multiplex PCR; TCRdb's table is partial and in-frame only. The sample has around 220,000 clones, 75% to 95% seen once. Sequences were obtained from PBMCs or T cells enriched from blood (not recorded which). The receptors shown here come from a woman younger than 35 who had recovered from COVID-19.

The chain has TRBV19 and TRBJ1-4; D might be TRBD1 (6 bases). Germline V gives CDR1 LNHDA, CDR2 SQIVND (reference sequence). This CDR3 contains 12 residues. Trimming cost V 8 bases and J 8 bases, with 12 bases left between them. The CDR3 nucleotides are TGTGCCAGTGGTGACAGGAGGGAAAAACTGTTTTTT. This translates into CASGDRREKLFF.

The chain employs TRBV5-4 and TRBJ1-2; D is undetermined. CDR3 length: 12 amino acids. With 4 bases removed from V and 5 bases from J, the gap between germline ends came to 9 bases. Germline V gene lookup returns CDR1 SGHNT and CDR2 YYREEE (reference sequence). The CDR3 DNA reads as TGTGCCAGCAGCCTTGACACATATGGCTACACCTTC. This translates into CASSLDTYGYTF. The entire variable domain, with the rest obtained from reference TRBV5-4 and TRBJ1-2, is as follows: ETGVTQSPTHLIKTRGQQVTLRCSSQSGHNTVSWYQQALGQGPQFIFQYYREEENGRGNFPPRFSGLQFPNYSSELNVNALELDDSALYLCASSLDTYGYTFGSGTRLTVV.

This sequence joins TRBV25-1 and TRBJ1-2, with D uncertain. CDR1 MGHDK and CDR2 SYGVNS come from the germline V gene. The CDR3 length is 15 residues. V was pared by 2 bases and J by 7 bases, with 17 bases between. This chain's CDR3 is CASSESAREARGYTF. The CDR3 DNA follows: TGTGCCAGCAGTGAAAGCGCGAGGGAAGCCCGTGGCTACACCTTC.

The V call is TRBV10-2, the J call TRBJ2-5; maybe TRBD1 (6 bases). Germline V gene lookup returns CDR1 WSHSY and CDR2 SAAADI. The V gene lost 5 bases and the J gene lost 1 base, with 8 bases spanning the gap. The length of the CDR3 is 13 residues. In DNA form, the CDR3 reads TGCGCCAGCAGTCAGGGGCCCCAAGAGACCCAGTACTTC. As protein: CASSQGPQETQYF.

The gene calls are TRBV27 and TRBJ1-2, with 8 nucleotides matching TRBD1. Trimming removed 6 bases from V and 3 bases from J; junction bases left unmatched: 6. This CDR3 region has 14 residues. Germline V CDR1 and CDR2: MNHEY, SMNVEV (reference sequence). DNA of the CDR3: TGTGCCAGCAGCCGGGGACAGGCCTACTATGGCTACACCTTC. This translates into CASSRGQAYYGYTF.

The chain uses TRBV19 and TRBJ1-3; D gene ambiguous. The germline V and J ends were trimmed by 5 bases and 0 bases, with 14 bases remaining between them. Germline V gene lookup returns CDR1 LNHDA and CDR2 SQIVND (reference sequence). This CDR3 region has 16 residues. CDR3 coding DNA: TGTGCCAGTAGTCGAATCGCAGACACCTCTGGAAACACCATATATTTT. The encoded protein is CASSRIADTSGNTIYF.

Notes on this clone: Germline and junction disagree at one end, which may indicate a read error. This chain links TRBV6-4 with TRBJ2-7; D unresolved. CDR3 length: 12 amino acids. The germline gives CDR1 MRHNA, CDR2 SNTAGT. The CDR3 spells CASSDGSSEQYF. In nucleotides, the CDR3 is TGTGCCAGCAGTGACGGCTCCTCCGAGCAGTACTTC.

This sequence joins TRBV7-9 and TRBJ2-7; D remains ambiguous. With 2 bases removed from V and 5 bases from J, the gap between germline ends came to 4 bases. This CDR3 spans 11 amino acids. Germline CDR1 reads SEHNR; CDR2 reads FQNEAQ (reference sequence). The CDR3 DNA sequence: TGTGCCAGCAGCTTATTCGACGAGCAGTACTTC. As protein: CASSLFDEQYF.